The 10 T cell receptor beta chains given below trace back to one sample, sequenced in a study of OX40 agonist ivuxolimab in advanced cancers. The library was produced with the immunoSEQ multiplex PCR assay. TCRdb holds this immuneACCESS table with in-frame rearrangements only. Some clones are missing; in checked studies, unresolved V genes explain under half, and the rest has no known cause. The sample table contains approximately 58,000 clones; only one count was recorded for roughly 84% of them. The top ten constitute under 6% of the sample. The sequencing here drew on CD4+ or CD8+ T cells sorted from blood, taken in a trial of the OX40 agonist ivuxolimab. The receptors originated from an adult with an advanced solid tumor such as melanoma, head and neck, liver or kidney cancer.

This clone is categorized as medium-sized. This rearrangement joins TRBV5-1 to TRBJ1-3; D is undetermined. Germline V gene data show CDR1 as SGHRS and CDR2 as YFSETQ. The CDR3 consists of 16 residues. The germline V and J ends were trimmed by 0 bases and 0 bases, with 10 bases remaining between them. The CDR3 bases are TGCGCCAGCAGCTTGGAAACGGTAACCTCTGGAAACACCATATATTTT. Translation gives CASSLETVTSGNTIYF.

CDR3 sequence (DNA): TGCGCCAGCAGCCAGGGAGACAGAAATCAGCCCCAGCATTTT. This codes for CASSQGDRNQPQHF. The gene calls are TRBV4-1 and TRBJ1-5; maybe TRBD1 (5 bases). Germline CDR1 and CDR2: MGHRA and YSYEKL. The length of the CDR3 is 14 residues. The V end lost 3 bases, the J end lost 4 bases, and 10 bases lay between the germline ends.

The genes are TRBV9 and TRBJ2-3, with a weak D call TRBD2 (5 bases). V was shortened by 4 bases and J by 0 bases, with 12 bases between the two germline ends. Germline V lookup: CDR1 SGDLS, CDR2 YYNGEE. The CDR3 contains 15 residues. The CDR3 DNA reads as TGTGCCAGCAGCACCGGAGGATCTAGCACAGATACGCAGTATTTT. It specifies CASSTGGSSTDTQYF.

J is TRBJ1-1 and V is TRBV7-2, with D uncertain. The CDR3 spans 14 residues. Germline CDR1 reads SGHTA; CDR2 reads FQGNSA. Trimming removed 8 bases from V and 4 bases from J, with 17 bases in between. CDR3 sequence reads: CASSTLGLLTEAFF. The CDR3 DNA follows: TGTGCCAGCTCTACCTTAGGGTTGCTCACTGAAGCTTTCTTT.

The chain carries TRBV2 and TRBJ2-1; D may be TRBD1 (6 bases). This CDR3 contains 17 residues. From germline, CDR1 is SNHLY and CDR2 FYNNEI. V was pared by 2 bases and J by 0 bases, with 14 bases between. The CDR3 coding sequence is TGTGCCAGCAGTGAATCGCCGACAGGAATCTCCTACAATGAGCAGTTCTTC. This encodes CASSESPTGISYNEQFF. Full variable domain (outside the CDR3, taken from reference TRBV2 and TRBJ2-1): EPEVTQTPSHQVTQMGQEVILRCVPISNHLYFYWYRQILGQKVEFLVSFYNNEISEKSEIFDDQFSVERPDGSNFTLKIRSTKLEDSAMYFCASSESPTGISYNEQFFGPGTRLTVL.

CDR3 loop: CASSAFRLAGGDEQFF. The CDR3 DNA reads TGTGCCAGCAGTGCTTTTCGACTAGCGGGGGGGGATGAGCAGTTCTTC. V usage is TRBV2 and J usage is TRBJ2-1, with 14 bases fitting TRBD2. CDR3 length: 16 residues. CDR1 is SNHLY and CDR2 is FYNNEI in the germline V gene. The trim removed 4 bases at V and 8 bases at J, leaving 7 bases unmatched.

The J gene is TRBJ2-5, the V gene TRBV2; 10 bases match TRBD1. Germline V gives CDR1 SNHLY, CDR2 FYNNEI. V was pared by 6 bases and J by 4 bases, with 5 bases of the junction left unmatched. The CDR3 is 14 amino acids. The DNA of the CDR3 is TGTGCCAGCAGCCCCGGGACAGGGGTAGAGACCCAGTACTTC. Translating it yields CASSPGTGVETQYF.

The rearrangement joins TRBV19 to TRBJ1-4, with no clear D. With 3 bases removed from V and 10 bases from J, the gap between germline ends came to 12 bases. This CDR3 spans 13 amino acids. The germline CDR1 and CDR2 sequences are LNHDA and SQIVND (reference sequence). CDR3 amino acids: CASSMGAGGKLFF. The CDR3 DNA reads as TGTGCCAGTAGTATGGGCGCCGGCGGAAAACTGTTTTTT.

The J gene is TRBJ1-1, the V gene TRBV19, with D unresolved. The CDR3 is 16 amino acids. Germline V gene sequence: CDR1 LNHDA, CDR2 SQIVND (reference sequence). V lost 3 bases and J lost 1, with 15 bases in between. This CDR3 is CASSMEARTWNTEAFF. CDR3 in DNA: TGTGCCAGTAGTATGGAGGCCCGAACGTGGAACACTGAAGCTTTCTTT.

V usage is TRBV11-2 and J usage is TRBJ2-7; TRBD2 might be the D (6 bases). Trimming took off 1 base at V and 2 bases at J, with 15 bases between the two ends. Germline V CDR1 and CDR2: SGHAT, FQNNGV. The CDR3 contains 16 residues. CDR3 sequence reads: CASSLGGGGDTYEQYF. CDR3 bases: TGTGCCAGCAGCTTAGGGGGAGGAGGTGACACCTACGAGCAGTACTTC.